These 16 T cell receptor beta chains were sequenced from one sample in a study of blood T cell repertoires in COVID-19. The repertoire was sequenced with immunoSEQ multiplex PCR; TCRdb's copy has only in-frame clones and lacks some. Among approximately 25,000 clones listed, under 95% were seen once. Sequenced material: peripheral blood. The receptors were sampled from a man aged 65 to 79 with active COVID-19.

The rearrangement joins TRBV30 to TRBJ2-7; tentatively, D is TRBD2 (5 bases). Germline V gene data show CDR1 as GTSNPN and CDR2 as SVGIG (reference sequence). V shed 4 bases and J shed 5 bases, with 9 bases lying between them. This CDR3 region has 11 residues. The CDR3 reads CAWIRGDEQYF. CDR3 nucleotides: TGTGCCTGGATCCGGGGAGACGAGCAGTACTTC.

This rearrangement joins TRBV4-3 to TRBJ2-3; D perhaps matches TRBD1 (5 bases). The CDR3 spans 14 residues. Trimming took 0 bases from V and 3 from J, leaving 7 bases between them. Germline V gene sequence: CDR1 LGHNA, CDR2 YSLEER. DNA for the CDR3: TGCGCCAGCAGCCAAGAAAGGGGTACAGATACGCAGTATTTT. As protein: CASSQERGTDTQYF.

V gene TRBV2 combines with J gene TRBJ1-3; 7 nucleotides match TRBD1. The CDR3 consists of 14 residues. CDR1 is SNHLY, CDR2 FYNNEI, per germline. V shed 6 bases, J shed 2 bases, and the junction held 4 bases outside the gene matches. As DNA, the CDR3 is TGTGCCAGCAGGGATCAGGGGGCTGGAAACACCATATATTTT. The encoded protein is CASRDQGAGNTIYF.

The rearrangement uses TRBV4-3 and TRBJ2-3; TRBD2 agrees at 11 bases. The J segment lost 3 bases and the V segment lost 4 bases, leaving 3 bases of the junction unmatched. CDR1 is LGHNA, CDR2 YSLEER, per germline. The CDR3 has 15 residues. The CDR3 DNA follows: TGCGCCAGCAGCCTAGGGACTAGCGGTACAGATACGCAGTATTTT. Protein: CASSLGTSGTDTQYF.

The V gene is TRBV9, the J gene TRBJ2-7; D is perhaps TRBD2 (5 bases). This CDR3 has 14 residues. Trimming took 1 base from V and 3 from J, leaving 11 bases between them. Germline loops: CDR1 SGDLS, CDR2 YYNGEE. The DNA of the CDR3 is TGTGCCAGCAGCGTACCTGGACGGGACTACGAGCAGTACTTC. It translates to CASSVPGRDYEQYF.

V gene TRBV19 combines with J gene TRBJ1-2; D uncertain. Trimming cost V 4 bases and J 2 bases, with 14 bases left between them. This CDR3 is built from 15 residues. Germline CDR1 LNHDA, CDR2 SQIVND (reference sequence). The CDR3 nucleotides read TGTGCCAGTAGTACCCTTAGGGCGGGAAACTATGGCTACACCTTC. It is translated as CASSTLRAGNYGYTF. Based on the CDR3 plus reference TRBV19 and TRBJ1-2, the full variable domain is DGGITQSPKYLFRKEGQNVTLSCEQNLNHDAMYWYRQDPGQGLRLIYYSQIVNDFQKGDIAEGYSVSREKKESFPLTVTSAQKNPTAFYLCASSTLRAGNYGYTFGSGTRLTVV.

This chain uses TRBV6-1 with TRBJ2-7; D might be TRBD1 (6 bases). The CDR3 loop spans 19 amino acids. In germline, CDR1 is MNHNS, CDR2 SASEGT. The ends were cut back, 3 bases at V and 0 bases at J, with 24 bases in the middle. The CDR3 DNA follows: TGTGCCAGCAGTGAGGCACGACTTGACAGGTCAGGACTCTCCTACGAGCAGTACTTC. Its translation: CASSEARLDRSGLSYEQYF.

In the case of this clone: At one boundary the junction diverges from the germline segment, which might be a read error. The rearrangement joins TRBV5-1 to TRBJ1-1; 8 bases align to TRBD1. The CDR3 is 18 residues long. CDR1 SGHRS and CDR2 YFSETQ come from the germline V gene. CDR3 coding DNA: TGCCCCAGCAGCTTGGGGGGGGGACAGGCCCGCGAGAGGACTGAAGCTTTCTTT. Amino acid sequence: CPSSLGGGQARERTEAFF.

This chain links TRBV6-2 or TRBV6-3 with TRBJ2-7, with 7 positions matching TRBD2. The V gene's germline CDR1 is MNHEY and CDR2 SVGEGT. Trimming removed 4 bases from V and 7 bases from J; junction bases left unmatched: 10. This CDR3 spans 14 amino acids. The CDR3 reads CASSWEGGPREQYF. The DNA for the CDR3 is TGTGCCAGCAGTTGGGAGGGAGGGCCTAGAGAGCAGTACTTC.

The V gene is TRBV18, the J gene TRBJ1-1; a possible D gene is TRBD1 (6 bases). Germline V gives CDR1 KGHSH, CDR2 LQKENI. V lost 6 bases and J 1 base, leaving 12 bases between the germline ends. The CDR3 totals 14 residues. The CDR3 spells CASSVKQGNTEAFF. The DNA for the CDR3 is TGTGCCAGCTCGGTCAAACAGGGGAACACTGAAGCTTTCTTT. The full variable domain, rest sourced from reference TRBV18 and TRBJ1-1, is NAGVMQNPRHLVRRRGQEARLRCSPMKGHSHVYWYRQLPEEGLKFMVYLQKENIIDESGMPKERFSAEFPKEGPSILRIQQVVRGDSAAYFCASSVKQGNTEAFFGQGTRLTVV.

The chain has TRBV4-2 and TRBJ1-3; D is undetermined. Trimming shortened V by 3 bases and J by 0 bases, and 15 bases separated the two germline ends. Germline V lookup: CDR1 LGHNA, CDR2 YNFKEQ. The CDR3 sequence is 17 residues long. CDR3 amino acids: CASSHPGVSFSGNTIYF. The CDR3 region has the DNA TGTGCCAGCAGCCACCCCGGGGTGAGTTTCTCTGGAAACACCATATATTTT.

V is TRBV18 and J is TRBJ2-5; 7 bases align to TRBD2. CDR3 length equals 15 residues. CDR1 KGHSH and CDR2 LQKENI come from the germline V gene. The ends lost 2 bases at V and 2 bases at J; junction bases unmatched: 5. The CDR3 region is CASSPWLADQETQYF. The CDR3 nucleotides are TGTGCCAGCTCACCATGGCTAGCGGATCAAGAGACCCAGTACTTC. The whole variable domain, remainder taken from reference TRBV18 and TRBJ2-5, is NAGVMQNPRHLVRRRGQEARLRCSPMKGHSHVYWYRQLPEEGLKFMVYLQKENIIDESGMPKERFSAEFPKEGPSILRIQQVVRGDSAAYFCASSPWLADQETQYFGPGTRLLVL.

This clone was recorded once. The V and J genes are TRBV7-2 and TRBJ2-7; weak D call: TRBD1 (5 bases). The CDR3 runs to 15 residues. The germline gives CDR1 SGHTA, CDR2 FQGNSA. V lost 5 bases and J 0 bases, leaving 14 bases between the germline ends. The DNA of the CDR3 is TGTGCCAGCAGCCCTGGGGCAGTACACTCCTACGAGCAGTACTTC. Translated: CASSPGAVHSYEQYF.

The chain recombines TRBV18 with TRBJ1-5; D may be TRBD1 (5 bases). V gave up 3 bases and J gave up 6 bases, with 15 bases separating them. From germline, CDR1 is KGHSH and CDR2 LQKENI. This CDR3 comprises 15 residues. CDR3 protein: CASSPDRGTSQPQHF. CDR3 in DNA: TGTGCCAGCTCACCCGATAGGGGCACCAGTCAGCCCCAGCATTTT.

This chain joins TRBV7-9 and TRBJ1-1, with D possibly being TRBD1 (6 bases). V was clipped by 3 bases and J by 0 bases, with 11 bases between them. The CDR3 sequence is 15 residues long. Germline CDR1 is SEHNR and CDR2 is FQNEAQ (reference sequence). The CDR3 nucleotides read TGTGCCAGCAGCTTCTTTGGACAGTTGAACACTGAAGCTTTCTTT. It specifies CASSFFGQLNTEAFF. The variable domain in full, with the rest retrieved from reference TRBV7-9 and TRBJ1-1, is DTGVSQNPRHKITKRGQNVTFRCDPISEHNRLYWYRQTLGQGPEFLTYFQNEAQLEKSRLLSDRFSAERPKGSFSTLEIQRTEQGDSAMYLCASSFFGQLNTEAFFGQGTRLTVV.

The chain carries TRBV28 and TRBJ2-7; 9 bases map to TRBD1. Germline CDR1 is MDHEN and CDR2 is SYDVKM. The junction had 5 bases not matched to a gene; V was cut back by 5 bases and J by 0 bases. The CDR3 sequence is 15 residues long. The CDR3 sequence: CASSPETGGSYEQYF. The CDR3 DNA reads TGTGCCAGCAGTCCAGAGACAGGGGGCTCCTACGAGCAGTACTTC. The full variable domain, completed using reference TRBV28 and TRBJ2-7, is DVKVTQSSRYLVKRTGEKVFLECVQDMDHENMFWYRQDPGLGLRLIYFSYDVKMKEKGDIPEGYSVSREKKERFSLILESASTNQTSMYLCASSPETGGSYEQYFGPGTRLTVT.